This T cell receptor (beta chain) comes out of a study of blood T cells in healthy people across ages. PBMCs, at least 7 million per sample, were isolated. The CDR3 runs to 15 residues. Germline trimming cut 5 bases from V and 5 bases from J; bases unmatched to any gene: 11. Germline V lookup: CDR1 DFQATT, CDR2 SNEGSKA (reference sequence). Next came a second PCR, run for about 7 to 12 cycles, which used a sample-barcoded 5' primer along with a J-beta primer mix. TCRdb processed the 5' RACE reads anew with MiXCR; each CDR3 protein has one entry. The data show 2 million or so distinct CDR3 sequences, just under 50% seen once.

This chain connects TRBV20-1 to TRBJ1-5, with 8 nucleotides matching TRBD1. Sequenced input: blood. The sequence was obtained from a woman between 40 and 55 years old in good health. CDR3 amino acids: CSAPWRQGPDQPQHF. The CDR3 bases are TGCAGTGCTCCATGGAGACAGGGGCCGGATCAGCCCCAGCATTTT.